The clone carrying this T cell receptor beta chain was detected once. TCRdb keeps only in-frame clones here, not all; method: immunoSEQ multiplex PCR. The sample carries some 3,700 clones, approximately 80% recorded once. The CDR3 is 15 amino acids. The V gene's germline CDR1 is MDHEN and CDR2 SYDVKM. Between the trimmed V and J ends, which lost 4 bases and 0 bases, there was a span of 10 bases. The data were obtained in a study of immune evolution from preneoplasia to lung adenocarcinoma. The specimen sequenced was FFPE lung adenocarcinoma in situ tissue. The receptor was derived from a person between 65 and 79 years old with lung adenocarcinoma. The chain combines TRBV28 with TRBJ1-5; D gene uncertain. In nucleotides, the CDR3 is TGTGCCAGCAGTTCGCAGGTTTATAGCAATCAGCCCCAGCATTTT. This translates into CASSSQVYSNQPQHF. The full variable domain, its missing parts supplied by reference TRBV28 and TRBJ1-5, is DVKVTQSSRYLVKRTGEKVFLECVQDMDHENMFWYRQDPGLGLRLIYFSYDVKMKEKGDIPEGYSVSREKKERFSLILESASTNQTSMYLCASSSQVYSNQPQHFGDGTRLSIL.